This T cell receptor (beta chain) was retrieved from a study of shared clonotypes between healthy human individuals. Study details: Three CD4 naive, three CD4 memory, two CD8 naive and one CD8 memory plate were used per donor.

Study conclusions and caveats: Naive CD4 clonotypes overlapped across a few donors at about 5.3%.

Germline V gives CDR1 MDHEN, CDR2 SYDVKM. This CDR3 contains 15 residues. The germline V and J ends were trimmed by 3 bases and 4 bases, with 15 bases remaining between them. Comments on this clone: Its antigen is undetermined.

Generated by immunoSEQ multiplex PCR, the TCRdb table keeps only in-frame clones and is missing some. There are some 1,900,000 clones in the sample; about 95% occur only once, and 0.9% to 1.5% lies in the top ten. CD45RO-negative CD8 cells positively selected for CCR7 made up the naive population, which excluded terminally differentiated effector memory CD45RA+ cells. All donors were Caucasian adults living in Nashville, Tennessee. The genes are TRBV28 and TRBJ1-1, with TRBD1 as a possible D gene (5 bases). The sequence came from a man between 18 and 35 years old in good health. Sequencing was done on a sample of naive CD8+ T cells sorted from blood. Written as DNA, the CDR3 is TGTGCCAGCAGTTTCATCACGAGGGGTCTCACTGAAGCTTTCTTT. Its protein is CASSFITRGLTEAFF.